Below are 14 T cell receptor beta chains sequenced from a single sample in a study of spatial heterogeneity in lung cancer. Study-level points and caveats: Mutation tallies in tumors tracked expanded intratumoral alpha and beta TCR counts.

TCRdb ran MiXCR on the 5' RACE reads and lists one entry per CDR3 protein. Of 14,000 or so distinct CDR3 sequences detected, approximately 4.5% appear once; the ten largest clones hold around 18%. The time point was: sample taken at primary tumor resection. Antigen specificity for these receptors is unknown. This material consisted of lung tumor tissue, taken at surgery. These receptors were collected from a female donor with early-stage non-small cell lung cancer.

This clonotype was detected many times. Since it is a stray read in a library aimed at alpha chains, this beta chain has a size that is not meaningful. DNA of the CDR3: TGTGCCAGCAGCTTAGTGGGACAGGGATCTCATGAGCAGTTCTTC. Translated, it gives CASSLVGQGSHEQFF. The V call is TRBV7-2, the J call TRBJ2-1; the match to TRBD1 covers 9 bases. The germline gives CDR1 SGHTA, CDR2 FQGNSA. Unmatched junction bases numbered 6, after V lost 1 base and J lost 8 bases. This CDR3 has 15 residues.

This clonotype has at least ten counts. This beta chain appears as a stray read in a library generated for alpha chains; its size is not informative. This chain uses TRBV5-1 with TRBJ2-5, with 7 bases aligning to TRBD1. CDR1 and CDR2 from the germline V gene are SGHRS and YFSETQ. With V trimmed by 5 bases and J by 3 bases, 7 bases remained unmatched. The CDR3 spans 14 residues. The CDR3 DNA reads as TGCGCCAGCAGTCGGGACAGCGACAAAGAGACCCAGTACTTC. This gives the protein CASSRDSDKETQYF.

This clonotype came up a few times. This beta chain was picked up by a library intended for alpha chains and is off target, so its count carries little meaning. The CDR3: CSVAGRKETQYF. Here the CDR3 DNA reads TGCAGCGTTGCCGGACGGAAAGAGACCCAGTACTTC. V usage is TRBV29-1 and J usage is TRBJ2-5; D is ambiguous. Germline values: CDR1 SQVTM, CDR2 ANQGSEA. The ends were cut back, 4 bases at V and 3 bases at J, with 9 bases in the middle. CDR3 length: 12 amino acids. Full variable domain (remainder filled in from reference TRBV29-1 and TRBJ2-5): SAVISQKPSRDICQRGTSLTIQCQVDSQVTMMFWYRQQPGQSLTLIATANQGSEATYESGFVIDKFPISRPNLTFSTLTVSNMSPEDSSIYLCSVAGRKETQYFGPGTRLLVL.

This clonotype has at least ten counts. This beta chain turned up in a library designed for alpha chains; as an off-target read, its abundance says little. The rearrangement uses TRBV2 and TRBJ1-5, with no clear D. Germline CDR1 reads SNHLY; CDR2 reads FYNNEI. Trimming cost V 6 bases and J 5 bases, with 14 bases left between them. The CDR3 has 14 residues. CDR3: CASRSGQRDQPQHF. The DNA for the CDR3 is TGTGCCAGCAGGAGTGGTCAACGGGATCAGCCCCAGCATTTT. Complete variable domain (other parts from reference TRBV2 and TRBJ1-5): EPEVTQTPSHQVTQMGQEVILRCVPISNHLYFYWYRQILGQKVEFLVSFYNNEISEKSEIFDDQFSVERPDGSNFTLKIRSTKLEDSAMYFCASRSGQRDQPQHFGDGTRLSIL.

This clonotype was found many times. Since the library was made to target alpha chains, this beta chain is a stray read and its abundance is not meaningful. The V and J genes are TRBV20-1 and TRBJ1-6, with 9 bases lining up with TRBD1. The CDR3 has 16 residues. V was pared by 5 bases and J by 8 bases, with 13 bases of the junction left unmatched. From germline, CDR1 is DFQATT and CDR2 SNEGSKA (reference sequence). CDR3 DNA: TGCAGTGCTCTGCAGTCCCGGGACAGGGTATATTCACCCCTCCACTTT. Translation gives CSALQSRDRVYSPLHF.

This clonotype has a count of ten or more. Because the library targeted alpha chains, this beta chain is an off-target read whose size means little. J is TRBJ1-2 and V is TRBV30, with 10 bases fitting TRBD1. The CDR3 is 15 amino acids. Germline V gives CDR1 GTSNPN, CDR2 SVGIG (reference sequence). Trimming took 0 bases from V and 7 from J; bases not matched to a gene: 8. CDR3 coding DNA: TGTGCCTGGAGTGTACTGGACAGGGGGACGTCTGGCTACACCTTC. Protein: CAWSVLDRGTSGYTF.

At least ten counts were recorded for this clonotype. The library was prepared for alpha chains; this beta chain is a stray read, so its frequency means little. V is TRBV20-1 and J is TRBJ2-7; TRBD1 is a possible D gene (6 bases). Deletions cut 6 bases from V and 2 bases from J, with 20 bases between. Germline values: CDR1 DFQATT, CDR2 SNEGSKA (reference sequence). The CDR3 loop spans 15 amino acids. CDR3 bases: TGCAGTGCCAGGGAGCGCAGGGGCCTAACCTACGAGCAGTACTTC. Translated: CSARERRGLTYEQYF.

Regarding this clonotype: A library made for alpha chains picked up this beta chain off target, so its size means little. The CDR3 sequence: CASSQDIGHFYTF. DNA for the CDR3: TGCGCCAGCAGCCAAGATATTGGACACTTCTACACCTTC. This sequence joins TRBV4-1 and TRBJ1-2; TRBD1 is a possible D gene (5 bases). The CDR3 consists of 13 residues. Trimming shortened V by 0 bases and J by 10 bases, and 12 bases separated the two germline ends. Germline loops: CDR1 MGHRA, CDR2 YSYEKL.

This clonotype appeared many times. Being off target in a library aimed at alpha chains, this beta chain has a size of little meaning. The chain uses TRBV6-1 and TRBJ1-6, with D unresolved. Germline V CDR1 and CDR2: MNHNS, SASEGT. The CDR3 has 12 amino acids. Trimming removed 6 bases at V and 6 bases at J, with 6 bases between. The CDR3 bases are TGTGCCAGCAGAGCGACTAATTCACCCCTCCACTTT. As protein: CASRATNSPLHF.

Points on this clonotype: At one of its ends the junction is not consistent with the germline gene, which may arise from a read error. This beta chain is off target for a library built for alpha chains, so its abundance means little. The genes are TRBV2 and TRBJ1-1; D call uncertain. Looked up from germline, CDR1 is SNHLY and CDR2 is FYNNEI. The CDR3 runs 14 residues. The CDR3 region is CASTLKGSNTEAFF. DNA of the CDR3: TGTGCTAGCACCCTCAAGGGCTCGAACACTGAAGCTTTCTTT.

There are many counts of this clonotype. This beta chain turned up in a library designed for alpha chains; as an off-target read, its abundance says little. The chain joins TRBV2 to TRBJ1-4; 8 nucleotides align to TRBD1. V was clipped by 7 bases and J by 8 bases; unmatched bases: 9. Germline-derived CDR1 and CDR2 are SNHLY and FYNNEI. This CDR3 has 14 amino acids. Written as DNA, the CDR3 is TGTGCCAGCACCAAACAGGGGGGGAGGGAAAAACTGTTTTTT. Its protein is CASTKQGGREKLFF.

This clonotype occurred many times. This beta chain is an off-target read within a library intended for alpha chains, so its frequency means little. V usage is TRBV9 and J usage is TRBJ2-1; D gene uncertain. Deletions cut 3 bases from V and 7 bases from J, with 14 bases between. The CDR3 contains 14 residues. Germline-derived CDR1 and CDR2 are SGDLS and YYNGEE. The CDR3 sequence: CASSGSSRSNEQFF. The CDR3, as DNA: TGTGCCAGCAGCGGGTCGTCGCGGTCGAATGAGCAGTTCTTC.

Turning to this clonotype: This beta chain is an unintended read in a library built for alpha chains; its size means little. CDR3 sequence: CASSLSPRDTDTQYF. CDR3 in DNA: TGTGCCAGCAGTTTATCGCCCCGGGACACAGATACGCAGTATTTT. The chain carries TRBV28 and TRBJ2-3, with a weak D call TRBD2 (5 bases). V lost 1 base, J lost 2 bases, and 10 bases lay in between. CDR1 and CDR2 (germline): MDHEN, SYDVKM. This CDR3 comprises 15 residues.

This clonotype appeared many times. With the library built for alpha chains, this beta chain is off target and its frequency is not meaningful. V usage is TRBV6-5 and J usage is TRBJ2-3; D remains unclear. The CDR3 length is 12 residues. The ends were cut back, 6 bases at V and 9 bases at J, with 13 bases in the middle. Germline CDR1 reads MNHEY; CDR2 reads SVGAGI. CDR3: CASSPGLETQYF. As DNA, the CDR3 is TGTGCCAGCAGCCCCGGGCTAGAGACGCAGTATTTT.